This paragraph covers one TCR beta chain sequence. Its antigen target is currently unknown. The sample holds no much larger clone one base away, and base qualities are not on file. Each collaborating institution followed its own protocols to collect whole blood in K2EDTA tubes. For TCRbeta analysis, collaborator samples were shipped as frozen whole blood, as isolated PBMCs, or as DNA extracted from either sample type. The sample is drawn from a study of blood T cell repertoires in COVID-19 (TCRdb year 2020). Background for the entire study: The collaborator samples originated in the United States, Italy and Spain and spanned the acute and convalescent phases of COVID-19. Samples came from the ongoing ImmuneRACE study (first 160 participants) plus 1,254 subjects from 6 global collaborators. Deeply sampled blood TCRbeta repertoires from subjects exposed to, actively infected with, or recovered from COVID-19 were included in the dataset. Where available, HLA class I and class II types were taken from metadata supplied by the sample provider and were not determined by assay-based typing. The repertoires were released in a freely available public database meant as a resource for research on the immune response to SARS-CoV-2. Nearly every sample came with metadata listing a de-identified subject ID, COVID-19 status, age in years and sex. The prospective study material was composed of cDNA or gDNA derived from T cells, B-cell-depleted T cells, or PBMCs.

Inclusive of the bounding cysteine and phenylalanine, the CDR3 is 13 residues long. Only the CDR3 part of the read is kept: 39 bases, read in frame from the first base. V is shortened by 4 bases, J by 8 bases, and the region joining them spans 15 bases. CDR1 and CDR2, per the germline V gene, are SGHRS and YFSETQ. Results and caveats for the whole study, not just this receptor: How much clinical and demographic metadata was included differed by source and by participant, and the metadata was provided uncurated.

The immunoSEQ Assay, a bias-controlled multiplex PCR, was used to amplify TCRbeta CDR3 regions from genomic DNA. In the original analysis: Nucleated cell counts per sample were estimated from amplification of reference gene primers within the assay. Sequence reads were collapsed and filtered to measure the absolute abundance of every unique TCRbeta CDR3 rearrangement. Productive Simpson clonality was computed per sample as the square root of Simpson's diversity index over productive rearrangements. TCRdb's version of the immuneACCESS table is confined to in-frame rearrangements and falls short of the full clone set. An unresolved V gene accounts for under half of the shortfall where checked; the remainder is of unknown origin. Clone size and the V and J calls come from that table; the DNA yielded D and trimming. The sample table lists roughly 40,000 clones, around 90% of them with a count of one. The ten top clones hold less than 3% of the sample.

Source material: peripheral blood. This clonotype originated in a man aged 45 to 65 with active COVID-19. The V and J segments used are TRBV5-1 and TRBJ1-1; TRBD1 could be the D gene, as 5 bases match. The sequenced DNA is TGCGCCAGCAGCCCCAGGGTCGGGGGAGAAGCTTTCTTT. Translation gives CASSPRVGGEAFF.